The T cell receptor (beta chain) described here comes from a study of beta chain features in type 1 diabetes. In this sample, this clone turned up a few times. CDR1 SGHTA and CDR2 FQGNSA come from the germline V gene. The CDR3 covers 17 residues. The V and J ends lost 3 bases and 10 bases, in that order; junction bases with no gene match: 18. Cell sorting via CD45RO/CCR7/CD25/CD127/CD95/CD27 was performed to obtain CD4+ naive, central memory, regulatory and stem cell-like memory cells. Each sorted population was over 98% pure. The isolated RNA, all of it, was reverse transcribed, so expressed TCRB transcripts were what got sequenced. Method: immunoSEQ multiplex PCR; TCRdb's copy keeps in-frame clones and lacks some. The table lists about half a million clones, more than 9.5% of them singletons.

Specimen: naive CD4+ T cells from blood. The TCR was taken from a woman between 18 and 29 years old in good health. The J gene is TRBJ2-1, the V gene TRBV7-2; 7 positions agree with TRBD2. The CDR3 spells CASSFQPPPSGAGEQFF. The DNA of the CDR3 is TGTGCCAGCAGCTTCCAACCACCCCCTAGCGGAGCTGGGGAGCAGTTCTTC.